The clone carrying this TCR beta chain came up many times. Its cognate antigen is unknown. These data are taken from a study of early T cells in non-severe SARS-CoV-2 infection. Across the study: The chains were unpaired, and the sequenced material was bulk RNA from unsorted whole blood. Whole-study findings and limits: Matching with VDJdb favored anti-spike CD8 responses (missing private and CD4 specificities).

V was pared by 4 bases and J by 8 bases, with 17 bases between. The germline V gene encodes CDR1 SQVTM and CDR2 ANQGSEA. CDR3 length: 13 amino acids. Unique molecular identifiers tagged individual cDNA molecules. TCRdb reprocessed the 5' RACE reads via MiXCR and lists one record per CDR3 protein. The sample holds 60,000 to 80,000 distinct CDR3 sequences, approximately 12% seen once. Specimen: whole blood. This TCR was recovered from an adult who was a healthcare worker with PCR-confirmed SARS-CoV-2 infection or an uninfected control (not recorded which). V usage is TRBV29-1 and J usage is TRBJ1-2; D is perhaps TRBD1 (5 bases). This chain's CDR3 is CSVGGSRVEGYTF. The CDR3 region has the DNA TGCAGCGTTGGAGGGTCCAGGGTCGAGGGCTACACCTTC.